Included here is one T cell receptor beta chain sequence, with context. Germline-derived CDR1 and CDR2 are MNHNS and SASEGT. With 1 base removed from V and 7 bases from J, the gap between germline ends came to 8 bases. The CDR3 is 12 amino acids. This sample is part of a study of T cell clones after liver transplantation. The table came from immunoSEQ multiplex PCR; TCRdb's copy has only in-frame clones and leaves some out. The sample yields some 60,000 clones, 70% to 80% seen once. The specimen was CD4+ T cells from blood, collected at the roughly 15-month timepoint. This chain links TRBV6-1 with TRBJ2-7; D possibly corresponds to TRBD2 (5 bases). This TCR derives from a human patient who received a liver transplant. The T cells may come from the graft donor. CDR3 coding DNA: TGTGCCAGCAGTGAAGTGGGCGGGGAGCAGTACGTC. This encodes CASSEVGGEQYV.